This T cell receptor (beta chain) derives from a study of T cell responses to AZD1222 COVID-19 vaccine. At the level of the study: Second doses were pooled across both intervals (about 4 or about 12 weeks).

The CDR3 runs 13 residues. V was trimmed by 9 bases and J by 6 bases, leaving 17 bases between them. Germline V gene sequence: CDR1 LGHDT, CDR2 YNNKEL (reference sequence). Notes on the study in general: The donor cohort was predominantly white British with a female majority, and clonal diversity may have been underestimated.

Method: immunoSEQ multiplex PCR; TCRdb's copy keeps in-frame clones and lacks some. The repertoire includes more than 110,000 clones, around nine tenths of them detected once, and around 3% sits in the top ten. As concerns this clone: Its antigen remains unidentified.

The J gene is TRBJ1-2, the V gene TRBV3-1 (or the pseudogene TRBV3-2), with a possible D match to TRBD1 (5 bases). This specimen was peripheral blood, taken on day 0 of AZD1222 vaccination. The TCR originated in an adult in good health. As DNA, the CDR3 is TGTGCCAGTCATAGAGGGCAGGGCCATGGCTACACCTTC. The encoded protein is CASHRGQGHGYTF.